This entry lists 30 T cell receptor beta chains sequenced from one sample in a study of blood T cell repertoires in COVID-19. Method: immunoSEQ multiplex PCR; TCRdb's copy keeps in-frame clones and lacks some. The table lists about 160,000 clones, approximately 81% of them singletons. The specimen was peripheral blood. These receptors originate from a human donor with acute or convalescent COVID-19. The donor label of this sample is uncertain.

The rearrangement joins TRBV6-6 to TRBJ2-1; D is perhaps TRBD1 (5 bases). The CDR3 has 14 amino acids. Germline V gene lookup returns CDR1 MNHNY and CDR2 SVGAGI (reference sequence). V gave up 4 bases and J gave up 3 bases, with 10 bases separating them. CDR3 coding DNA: TGTGCCAGCAGTTCGACAGATTTCTACAATGAGCAGTTCTTC. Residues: CASSSTDFYNEQFF.

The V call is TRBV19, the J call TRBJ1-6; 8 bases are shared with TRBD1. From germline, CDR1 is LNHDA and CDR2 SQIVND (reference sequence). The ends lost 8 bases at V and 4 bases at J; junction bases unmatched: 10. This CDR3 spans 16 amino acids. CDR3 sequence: CASLTGGLRYNSPLHF. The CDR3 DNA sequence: TGTGCCAGTCTTACAGGGGGGCTTCGTTATAATTCACCCCTCCACTTT. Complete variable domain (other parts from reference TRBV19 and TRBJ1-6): DGGITQSPKYLFRKEGQNVTLSCEQNLNHDAMYWYRQDPGQGLRLIYYSQIVNDFQKGDIAEGYSVSREKKESFPLTVTSAQKNPTAFYLCASLTGGLRYNSPLHFGNGTRLTVT.

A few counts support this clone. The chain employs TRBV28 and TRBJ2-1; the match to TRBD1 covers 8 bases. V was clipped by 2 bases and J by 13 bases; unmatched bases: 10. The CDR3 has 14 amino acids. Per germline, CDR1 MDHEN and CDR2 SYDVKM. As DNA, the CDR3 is TGTGCCAGCAGTTTAGGGGGGTTGGGGACAGGACAGTTCTTC. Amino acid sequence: CASSLGGLGTGQFF.

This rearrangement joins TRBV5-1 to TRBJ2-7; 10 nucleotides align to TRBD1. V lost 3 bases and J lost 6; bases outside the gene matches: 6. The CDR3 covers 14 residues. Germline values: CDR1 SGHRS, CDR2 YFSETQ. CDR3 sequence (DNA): TGCGCCAGCAGCTCGCGGGACAGGGGAAGCGAGCAGTACTTC. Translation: CASSSRDRGSEQYF.

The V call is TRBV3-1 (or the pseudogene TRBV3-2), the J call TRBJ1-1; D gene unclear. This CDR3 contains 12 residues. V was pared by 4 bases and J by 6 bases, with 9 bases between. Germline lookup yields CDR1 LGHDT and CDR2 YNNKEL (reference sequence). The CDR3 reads CASSPYGAEAFF. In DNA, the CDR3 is TGTGCCAGCAGCCCGTACGGGGCTGAAGCTTTCTTT.

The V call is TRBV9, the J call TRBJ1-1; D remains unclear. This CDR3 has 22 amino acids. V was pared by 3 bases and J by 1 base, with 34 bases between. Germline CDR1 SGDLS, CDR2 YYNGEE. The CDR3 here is CASSGGGGGEIGEVLRNTEAFF. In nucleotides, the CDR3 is TGTGCCAGCAGCGGAGGAGGAGGCGGCGAAATAGGAGAGGTCCTGAGGAACACTGAAGCTTTCTTT.

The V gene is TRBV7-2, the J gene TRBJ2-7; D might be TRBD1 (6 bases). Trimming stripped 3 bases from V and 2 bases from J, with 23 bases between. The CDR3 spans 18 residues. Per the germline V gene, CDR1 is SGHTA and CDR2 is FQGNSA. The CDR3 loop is CASSFGGQPSLTPYEQYF. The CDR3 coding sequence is TGTGCCAGCAGCTTTGGAGGACAGCCAAGCTTAACCCCCTACGAGCAGTACTTC.

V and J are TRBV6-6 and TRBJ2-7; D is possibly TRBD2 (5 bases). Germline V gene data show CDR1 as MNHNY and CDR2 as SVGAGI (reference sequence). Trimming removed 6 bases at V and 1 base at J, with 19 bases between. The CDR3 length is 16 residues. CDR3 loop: CASRFGIVDGSYEQYF. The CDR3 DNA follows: TGTGCCAGCAGGTTCGGGATAGTGGACGGATCCTACGAGCAGTACTTC.

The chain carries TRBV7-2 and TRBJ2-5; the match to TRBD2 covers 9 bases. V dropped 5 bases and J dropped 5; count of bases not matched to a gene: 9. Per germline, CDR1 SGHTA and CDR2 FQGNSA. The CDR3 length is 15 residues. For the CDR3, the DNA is TGTGCCAGCAGCCTTCAGCGGGGGGCCGTGGAGACCCAGTACTTC. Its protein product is CASSLQRGAVETQYF.

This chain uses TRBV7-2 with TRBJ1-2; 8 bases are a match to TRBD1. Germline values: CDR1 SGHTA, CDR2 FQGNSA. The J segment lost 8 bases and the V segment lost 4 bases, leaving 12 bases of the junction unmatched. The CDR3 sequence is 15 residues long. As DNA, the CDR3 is TGTGCCAGCAGCTCCAAGGGCCAGGGGGCGAGCGGCTACACCTTC. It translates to CASSSKGQGASGYTF.

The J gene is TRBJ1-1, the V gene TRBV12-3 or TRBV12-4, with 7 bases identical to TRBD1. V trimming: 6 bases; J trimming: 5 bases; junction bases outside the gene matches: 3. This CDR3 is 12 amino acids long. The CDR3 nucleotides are TGTGCCAGCAGGGGACAGTTTACTGAAGCTTTCTTT. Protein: CASRGQFTEAFF.

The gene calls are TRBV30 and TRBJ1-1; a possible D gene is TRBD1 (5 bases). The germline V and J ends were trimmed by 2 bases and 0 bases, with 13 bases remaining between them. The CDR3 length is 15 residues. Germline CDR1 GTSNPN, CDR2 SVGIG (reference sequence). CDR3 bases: TGTGCCTGGAGTTCAATACAGGTGATGAACACTGAAGCTTTCTTT. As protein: CAWSSIQVMNTEAFF.

CDR3 sequence reads: CASSYSNRAHTEAFF. In nucleotides, the CDR3 is TGTGCCAGCAGTTATTCGAACAGGGCCCACACTGAAGCTTTCTTT. The chain combines TRBV6-2 or TRBV6-3 with TRBJ1-1, with D maybe TRBD1 (6 bases). The CDR3 length is 15 residues. The germline V and J ends were trimmed by 3 bases and 3 bases, with 14 bases remaining between them. Germline CDR1 and CDR2: MNHEY and SVGEGT.

The CDR3 DNA is TGTGCCAGCAGCCCCCAGGGGGCTGCAACTAATGAAAAACTGTTTTTT. Translated: CASSPQGAATNEKLFF. The gene calls are TRBV9 and TRBJ1-4; 8 positions match TRBD1. V dropped 4 bases and J dropped 0; count of bases not matched to a gene: 5. The CDR3 runs to 16 residues. Germline-derived CDR1 and CDR2 are SGDLS and YYNGEE.

The CDR3 sequence: CATKQGDTGELFF. CDR3 nucleotides: TGTGCCACCAAACAGGGAGACACCGGGGAGCTGTTTTTT. The V call is TRBV24-1, the J call TRBJ2-2, with D tentatively TRBD1 (6 bases). The CDR3 is made up of 13 amino acids. Germline CDR1 and CDR2: KGHDR and SFDVKD. V was pared by 8 bases and J by 3 bases, with 9 bases between.

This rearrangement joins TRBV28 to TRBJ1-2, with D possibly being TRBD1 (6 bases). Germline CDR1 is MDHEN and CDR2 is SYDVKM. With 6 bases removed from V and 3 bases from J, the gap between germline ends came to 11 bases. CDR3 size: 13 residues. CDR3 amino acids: CASRYGGHYGYTF. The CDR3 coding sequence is TGTGCCAGCAGGTACGGGGGGCACTATGGCTACACCTTC.

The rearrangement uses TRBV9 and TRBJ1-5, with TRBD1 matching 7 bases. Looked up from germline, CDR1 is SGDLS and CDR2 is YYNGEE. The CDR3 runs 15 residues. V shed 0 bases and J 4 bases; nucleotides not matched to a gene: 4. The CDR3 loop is CASSVGVTGNQPQHF. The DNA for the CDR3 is TGTGCCAGCAGCGTAGGGGTGACAGGGAATCAGCCCCAGCATTTT.

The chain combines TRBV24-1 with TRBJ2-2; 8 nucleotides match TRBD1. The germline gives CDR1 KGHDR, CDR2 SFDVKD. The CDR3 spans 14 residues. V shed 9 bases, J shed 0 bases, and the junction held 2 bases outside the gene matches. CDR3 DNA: TGTGCCACCTCGGGACAGGCGAACACCGGGGAGCTGTTTTTT. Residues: CATSGQANTGELFF.

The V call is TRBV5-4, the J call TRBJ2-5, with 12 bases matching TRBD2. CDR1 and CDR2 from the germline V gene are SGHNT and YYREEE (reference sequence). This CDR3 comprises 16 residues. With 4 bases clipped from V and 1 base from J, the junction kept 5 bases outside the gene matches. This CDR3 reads CASSALTSGGQETQYF. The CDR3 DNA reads TGTGCCAGCAGCGCCTTGACTAGCGGGGGCCAAGAGACCCAGTACTTC. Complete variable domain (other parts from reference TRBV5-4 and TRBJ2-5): ETGVTQSPTHLIKTRGQQVTLRCSSQSGHNTVSWYQQALGQGPQFIFQYYREEENGRGNFPPRFSGLQFPNYSSELNVNALELDDSALYLCASSALTSGGQETQYFGPGTRLLVL.

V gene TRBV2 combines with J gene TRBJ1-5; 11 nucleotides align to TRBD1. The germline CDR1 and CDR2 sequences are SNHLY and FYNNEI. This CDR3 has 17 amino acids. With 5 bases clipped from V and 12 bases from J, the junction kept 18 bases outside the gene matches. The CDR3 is CASSKDRGRLGGVLQHF. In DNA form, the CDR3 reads TGTGCCAGCAGTAAGGACAGGGGGCGGCTCGGAGGGGTGCTCCAGCATTTT.

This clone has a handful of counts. CDR3 region: CASSIGRDLYYGYTF. As DNA, the CDR3 is TGTGCCAGTAGTATAGGTCGGGACTTATACTATGGCTACACCTTC. The genes are TRBV19 and TRBJ1-2; maybe TRBD1 (5 bases). CDR1 LNHDA and CDR2 SQIVND come from the germline V gene (reference sequence). V was pared by 1 base and J by 3 bases, with 12 bases between. This CDR3 region has 15 residues.

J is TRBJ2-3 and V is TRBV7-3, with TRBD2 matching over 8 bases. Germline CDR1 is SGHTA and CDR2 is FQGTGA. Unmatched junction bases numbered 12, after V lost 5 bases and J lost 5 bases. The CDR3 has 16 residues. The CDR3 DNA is TGTGCCAGCAGCCCCCGGGGGGGCCTAAAGGGAGATACGCAGTATTTT. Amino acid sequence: CASSPRGGLKGDTQYF.

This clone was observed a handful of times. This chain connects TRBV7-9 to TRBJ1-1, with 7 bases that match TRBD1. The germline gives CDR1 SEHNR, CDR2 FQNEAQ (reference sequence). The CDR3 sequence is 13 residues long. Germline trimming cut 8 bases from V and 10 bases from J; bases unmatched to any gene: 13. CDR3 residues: CASLPGTAPGAFF. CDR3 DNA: TGTGCCAGCTTGCCCGGGACAGCACCAGGAGCTTTCTTT. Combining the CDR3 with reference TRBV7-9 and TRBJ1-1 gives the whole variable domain DTGVSQNPRHKITKRGQNVTFRCDPISEHNRLYWYRQTLGQGPEFLTYFQNEAQLEKSRLLSDRFSAERPKGSFSTLEIQRTEQGDSAMYLCASLPGTAPGAFFGQGTRLTVV.

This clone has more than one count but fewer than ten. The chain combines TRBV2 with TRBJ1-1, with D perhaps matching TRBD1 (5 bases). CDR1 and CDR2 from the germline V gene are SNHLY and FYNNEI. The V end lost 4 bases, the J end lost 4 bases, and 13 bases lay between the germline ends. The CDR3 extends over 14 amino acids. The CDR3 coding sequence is TGTGCCAGCAGTGGGGCGCAGGGAGGCACTGAAGCTTTCTTT. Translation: CASSGAQGGTEAFF.

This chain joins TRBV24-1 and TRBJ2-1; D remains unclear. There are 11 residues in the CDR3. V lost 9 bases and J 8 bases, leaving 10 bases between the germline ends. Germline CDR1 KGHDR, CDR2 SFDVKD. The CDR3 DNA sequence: TGTGCCACCCAATGGCTGGATGAGCAGTTCTTC. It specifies CATQWLDEQFF.

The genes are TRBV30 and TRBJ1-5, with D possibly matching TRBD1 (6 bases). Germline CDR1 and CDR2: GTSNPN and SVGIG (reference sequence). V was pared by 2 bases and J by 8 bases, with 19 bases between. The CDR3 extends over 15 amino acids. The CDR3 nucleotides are TGTGCCTGGAGTTCGATAGGGGGGGAATCGAAGCCCCAGCATTTT. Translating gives CAWSSIGGESKPQHF.

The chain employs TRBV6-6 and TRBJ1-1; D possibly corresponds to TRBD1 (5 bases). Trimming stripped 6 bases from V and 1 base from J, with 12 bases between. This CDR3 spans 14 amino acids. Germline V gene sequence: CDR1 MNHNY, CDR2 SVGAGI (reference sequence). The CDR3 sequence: CASSLGGGNTEAFF. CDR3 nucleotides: TGTGCCAGCAGCCTGGGGGGTGGGAACACTGAAGCTTTCTTT.

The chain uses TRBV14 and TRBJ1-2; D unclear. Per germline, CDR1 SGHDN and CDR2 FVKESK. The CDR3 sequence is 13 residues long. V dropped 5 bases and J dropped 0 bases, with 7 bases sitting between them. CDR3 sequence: CASSEQPNYGYTF. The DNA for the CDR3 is TGTGCCAGCAGCGAACAACCTAACTATGGCTACACCTTC. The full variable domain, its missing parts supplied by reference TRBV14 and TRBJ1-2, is EAGVTQFPSHSVIEKGQTVTLRCDPISGHDNLYWYRRVMGKEIKFLLHFVKESKQDESGMPNNRFLAERTGGTYSTLKVQPAELEDSGVYFCASSEQPNYGYTFGSGTRLTVV.

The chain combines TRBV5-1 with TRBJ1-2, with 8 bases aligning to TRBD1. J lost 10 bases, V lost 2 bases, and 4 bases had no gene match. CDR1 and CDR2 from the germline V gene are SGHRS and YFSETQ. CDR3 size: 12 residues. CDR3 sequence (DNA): TGCGCCAGCAGCTTCGACAGGGGCTACTACACCTTC. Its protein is CASSFDRGYYTF.

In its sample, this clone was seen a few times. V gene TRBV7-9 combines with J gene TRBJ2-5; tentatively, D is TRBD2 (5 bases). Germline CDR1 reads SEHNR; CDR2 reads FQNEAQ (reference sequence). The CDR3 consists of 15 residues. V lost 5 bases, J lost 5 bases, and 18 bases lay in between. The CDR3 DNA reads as TGTGCCAGCAGCCTAATACTAGGAGCTAGGGAGACCCAGTACTTC. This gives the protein CASSLILGARETQYF.